What follows describes a single T cell receptor (beta chain). The sample is drawn from a study of blood T cell repertoires in COVID-19. The CDR3 contains 14 residues. V lost 7 bases and J lost 1; bases outside the gene matches: 5. Germline CDR1 and CDR2: SNHLY and FYNNEI. Authors' methods: Nucleated cell number was recorded as an estimate derived from reference gene primer amplification. Clones were sequenced by immunoSEQ multiplex PCR, and TCRdb holds only the in-frame ones, with some missing. V and J calls and clone size are those listed in that table; D and trimming were worked out from the DNA. The sample holds 230,000 or so clones; around 83% are singletons and the top ten take around 1.5%.

Sequencing input: peripheral blood. The source of this sequence is a woman between 35 and 50 years old who had recovered from COVID-19. The chain has TRBV2 and TRBJ1-1; 8 nucleotides match TRBD1. Here the CDR3 reads CASNSDRANTEAFF. DNA for the CDR3: TGTGCCAGCAATTCGGACAGGGCGAACACTGAAGCTTTCTTT.